Below are 8 T cell receptor beta chains sequenced from a single sample in a study of T cell responses to AZD1222 COVID-19 vaccine. This table comes from immunoSEQ multiplex PCR, and its TCRdb copy is limited to in-frame clones, with some not included. The sample carries tens of thousands of clones, about 90% recorded once. The source material was peripheral blood, sampled on day 0 of MenACWY control vaccination. All receptors come from an adult in good health.

This chain joins TRBV11-3 and TRBJ2-5; D gene uncertain. This CDR3 has 12 residues. Deletions cut 6 bases from V and 4 bases from J, with 9 bases between. Germline V gives CDR1 SGHNT, CDR2 YENEEA. Here the CDR3 DNA reads TGTGCCAGCAGTTTTTCTGGAGAGACCCAGTACTTC. This encodes CASSFSGETQYF.

This clone appeared a few times. This chain links TRBV28 with TRBJ2-1; possibly TRBD1 for D (6 bases). The V gene's germline CDR1 is MDHEN and CDR2 SYDVKM. The V end was cut by 1 base, the J end by 8 bases, with 15 bases between. The CDR3 loop spans 15 amino acids. CDR3 nucleotides: TGTGCCAGCAGTTTATTGGGGGCCAACGGGGATGAGCAGTTCTTC. It codes for CASSLLGANGDEQFF.

This chain links TRBV18 with TRBJ1-6, with 7 bases fitting TRBD1. The CDR3 is 15 amino acids. Germline V gene sequence: CDR1 KGHSH, CDR2 LQKENI. After removal of 4 bases from V and 7 bases from J, the junction contained 7 bases not matched to a gene. The DNA for the CDR3 is TGTGCCAGCTCACTTCGACAGGGAGAAAATTCACCCCTCCACTTT. It translates to CASSLRQGENSPLHF. Full variable domain (outside the CDR3, taken from reference TRBV18 and TRBJ1-6): NAGVMQNPRHLVRRRGQEARLRCSPMKGHSHVYWYRQLPEEGLKFMVYLQKENIIDESGMPKERFSAEFPKEGPSILRIQQVVRGDSAAYFCASSLRQGENSPLHFGNGTRLTVT.

This chain links TRBV7-9 with TRBJ2-7, with TRBD2 identical over 9 bases. The CDR3 runs 14 residues. Per germline, CDR1 SEHNR and CDR2 FQNEAQ (reference sequence). Trimming took 3 bases from V and 4 from J; bases not matched to a gene: 4. The CDR3 bases are TGTGCCAGCAGCTTTGCGGGAGGGCCTTACGAGCAGTACTTC. Amino acids: CASSFAGGPYEQYF.

The chain carries TRBV28 and TRBJ1-3, with D tentatively TRBD1 (6 bases). V lost 3 bases and J lost 6, with 18 bases in between. Germline V gene lookup returns CDR1 MDHEN and CDR2 SYDVKM. The CDR3 contains 16 residues. This CDR3 reads CASSFGGGRWENTIYF. CDR3 DNA sequence: TGTGCCAGCAGTTTCGGCGGGGGGCGATGGGAAAACACCATATATTTT.

This clone was recorded only once. The V gene is TRBV5-4, the J gene TRBJ2-2, with TRBD1 matching over 8 bases. Germline CDR1 reads SGHNT; CDR2 reads YYREEE (reference sequence). The CDR3 contains 14 residues. V lost 4 bases and J lost 7; bases outside the gene matches: 6. The CDR3 bases are TGTGCCAGCAGCCAAGGACAGGGTGGCGGGGAGCTGTTTTTT. It yields the protein CASSQGQGGGELFF.

The rearrangement joins TRBV28 to TRBJ1-4; 9 bases are shared with TRBD1. The V and J ends lost 6 bases and 0 bases, in that order; junction bases with no gene match: 8. The CDR3 contains 17 residues. The V gene's germline CDR1 is MDHEN and CDR2 SYDVKM. CDR3 sequence: CASSTGTGFATNEKLFF. CDR3 nucleotide sequence: TGTGCCAGCAGCACTGGGACAGGGTTTGCAACTAATGAAAAACTGTTTTTT. Complete variable domain (other parts from reference TRBV28 and TRBJ1-4): DVKVTQSSRYLVKRTGEKVFLECVQDMDHENMFWYRQDPGLGLRLIYFSYDVKMKEKGDIPEGYSVSREKKERFSLILESASTNQTSMYLCASSTGTGFATNEKLFFGSGTQLSVL.

This rearrangement joins TRBV5-1 to TRBJ2-2, with TRBD1 matching over 8 bases. J lost 1 base, V lost 4 bases, and 9 bases had no gene match. CDR1 and CDR2 from the germline V gene are SGHRS and YFSETQ. The CDR3 spans 17 residues. In DNA, the CDR3 is TGCGCCAGCAGCGCGACGCCAGGGGGCCTGAACACCGGGGAGCTGTTTTTT. Its translation is CASSATPGGLNTGELFF.